This T cell receptor beta chain was documented in a study of OX40 agonist ivuxolimab in advanced cancers. Study-level information: Patients were dosed with the agonistic anti-OX40 (CD134) antibody ivuxolimab. Study-level results: At 0.1 to 3.0 mg/kg and by week 6, CD4+ and CD8+ T cells in the blood had expanded clonally. Certain nonresponders likewise exhibited a low normalized T-cell clonal expansion.

Here immunoSEQ multiplex PCR was the method, and the copy in TCRdb shows in-frame clones only, minus some. This sample has tens of thousands of clones, with 85% found just once. This CDR3 spans 14 amino acids. Trimming shortened V by 7 bases and J by 5 bases, and 14 bases separated the two germline ends. Per the germline V gene, CDR1 is LNHDA and CDR2 is SQIVND (reference sequence). For this clone: The antigen is undetermined.

This TCR derives from an adult with an advanced solid tumor such as melanoma, head and neck, liver or kidney cancer. This chain connects TRBV19 to TRBJ2-2; possible D gene TRBD1, 6 bases. The sequencing used CD4+ or CD8+ T cells sorted from blood, collected in a trial of the OX40 agonist ivuxolimab. CDR3 residues: CASKHTGNTGELFF. CDR3 nucleotides: TGTGCCAGTAAACATACAGGGAATACCGGGGAGCTGTTTTTT.